What follows is one T cell receptor beta chain and its context. The target antigen is unknown. The data were taken from a study of post-analysis software for immune sequencing data. Study overall: As for disease course, relapsing-remitting, secondary progressive and progressive-relapsing multiple sclerosis were all included.

Study-level results: Under F measure analysis, samples from one preparation batch co-clustered strongly. Patients carried five TRBV segments more frequently than controls did, and TRBV5-6, TRBV5-1 and TRBV20-1 were among them. The study found significantly lower normalized Chao1 diversity in multiple sclerosis patients than in controls.

Included in the TCR beta cDNA libraries were unique molecular identifiers. MiXCR was run by TCRdb on the PCR reads, yielding one entry per CDR3 protein. Among roughly 540,000 distinct CDR3 sequences listed, approximately 31% were seen once. The CDR3 has 14 residues. Trimming took off 1 base at V and 2 bases at J, with 9 bases between the two ends. From germline, CDR1 is SGHTA and CDR2 FQGNSA. Sequencing was carried out using blood. This clonotype was obtained from a girl younger than 18 with multiple sclerosis. J is TRBJ2-7 and V is TRBV7-2; D not certain. CDR3 in DNA: TGTGCCAGCAGCTTAGACGGTACACCCTACGAGCAGTACTTC. It specifies CASSLDGTPYEQYF.